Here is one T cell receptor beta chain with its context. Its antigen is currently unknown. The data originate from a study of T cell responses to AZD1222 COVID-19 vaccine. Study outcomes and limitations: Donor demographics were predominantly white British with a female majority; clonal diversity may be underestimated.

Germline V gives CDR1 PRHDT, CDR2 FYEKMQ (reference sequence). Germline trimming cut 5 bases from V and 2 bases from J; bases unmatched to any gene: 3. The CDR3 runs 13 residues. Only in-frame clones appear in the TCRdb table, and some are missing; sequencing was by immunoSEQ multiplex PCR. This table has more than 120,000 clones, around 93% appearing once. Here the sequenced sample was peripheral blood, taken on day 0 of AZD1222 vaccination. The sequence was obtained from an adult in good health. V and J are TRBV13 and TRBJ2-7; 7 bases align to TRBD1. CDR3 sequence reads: CASSRGTAYEQYF. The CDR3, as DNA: TGTGCCAGCAGCAGGGGGACAGCCTACGAGCAGTACTTC.